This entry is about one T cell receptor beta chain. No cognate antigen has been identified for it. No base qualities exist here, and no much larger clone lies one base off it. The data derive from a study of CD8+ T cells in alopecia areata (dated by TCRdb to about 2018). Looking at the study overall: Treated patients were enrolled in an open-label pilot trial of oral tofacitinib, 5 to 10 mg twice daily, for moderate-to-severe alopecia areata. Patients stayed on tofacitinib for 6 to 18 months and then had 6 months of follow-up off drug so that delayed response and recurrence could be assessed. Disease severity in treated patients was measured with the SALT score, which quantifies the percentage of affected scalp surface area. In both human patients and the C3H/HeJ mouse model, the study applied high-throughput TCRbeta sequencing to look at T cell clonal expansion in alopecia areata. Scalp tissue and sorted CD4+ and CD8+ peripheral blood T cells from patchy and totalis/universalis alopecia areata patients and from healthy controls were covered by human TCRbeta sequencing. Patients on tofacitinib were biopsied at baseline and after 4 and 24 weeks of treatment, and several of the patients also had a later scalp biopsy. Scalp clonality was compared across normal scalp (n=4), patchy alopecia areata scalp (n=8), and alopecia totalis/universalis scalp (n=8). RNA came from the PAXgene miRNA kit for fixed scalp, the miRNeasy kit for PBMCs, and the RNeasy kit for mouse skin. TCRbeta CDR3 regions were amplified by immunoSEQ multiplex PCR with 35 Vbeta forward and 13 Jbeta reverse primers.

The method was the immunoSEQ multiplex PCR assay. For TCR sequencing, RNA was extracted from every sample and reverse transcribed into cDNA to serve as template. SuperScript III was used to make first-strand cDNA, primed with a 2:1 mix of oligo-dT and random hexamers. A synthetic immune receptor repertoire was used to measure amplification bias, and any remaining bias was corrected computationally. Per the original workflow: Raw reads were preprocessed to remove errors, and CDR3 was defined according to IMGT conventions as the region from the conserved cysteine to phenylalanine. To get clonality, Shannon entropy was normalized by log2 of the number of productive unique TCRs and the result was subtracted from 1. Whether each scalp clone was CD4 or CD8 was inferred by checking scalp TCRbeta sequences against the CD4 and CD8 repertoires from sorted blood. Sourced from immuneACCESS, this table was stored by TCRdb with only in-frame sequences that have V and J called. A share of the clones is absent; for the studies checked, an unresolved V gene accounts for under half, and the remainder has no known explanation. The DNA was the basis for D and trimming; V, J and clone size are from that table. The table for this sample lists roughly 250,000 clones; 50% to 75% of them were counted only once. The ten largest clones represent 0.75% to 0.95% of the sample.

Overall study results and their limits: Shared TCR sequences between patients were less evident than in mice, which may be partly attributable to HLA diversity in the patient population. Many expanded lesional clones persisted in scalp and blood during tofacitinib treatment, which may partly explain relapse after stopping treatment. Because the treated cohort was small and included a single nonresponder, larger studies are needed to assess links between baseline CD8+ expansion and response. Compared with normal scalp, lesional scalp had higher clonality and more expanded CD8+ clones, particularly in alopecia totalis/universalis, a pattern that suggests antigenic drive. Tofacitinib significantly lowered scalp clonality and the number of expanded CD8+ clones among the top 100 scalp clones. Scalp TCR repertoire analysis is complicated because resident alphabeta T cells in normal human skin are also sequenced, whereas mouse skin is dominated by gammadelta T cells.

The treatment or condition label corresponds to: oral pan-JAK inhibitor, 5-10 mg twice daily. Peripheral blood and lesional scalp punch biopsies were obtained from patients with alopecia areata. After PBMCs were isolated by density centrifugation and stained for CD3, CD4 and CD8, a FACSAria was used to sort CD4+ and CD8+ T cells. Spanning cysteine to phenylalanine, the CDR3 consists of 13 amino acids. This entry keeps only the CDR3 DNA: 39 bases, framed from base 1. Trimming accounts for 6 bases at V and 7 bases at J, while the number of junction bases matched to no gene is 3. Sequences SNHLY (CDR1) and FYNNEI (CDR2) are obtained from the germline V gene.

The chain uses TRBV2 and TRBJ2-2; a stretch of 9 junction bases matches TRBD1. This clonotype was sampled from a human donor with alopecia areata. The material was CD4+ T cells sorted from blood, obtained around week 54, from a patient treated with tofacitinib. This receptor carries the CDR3 CASRQGAYGELFF. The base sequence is TGTGCCAGCAGACAGGGGGCTTACGGGGAGCTGTTTTTT.